This T cell receptor beta chain was captured in a study of T-cell reconstitution after alpha-beta-depleted transplantation in children. As it was prepared, the TCRbeta library received unique molecular identifiers. Via MiXCR, TCRdb re-called the PCR reads, giving one row per CDR3 protein. This sample has hundreds of thousands of distinct CDR3 sequences; about 21% occur once, and the top ten carry less than 15%. In its sample, this clonotype was seen many times. The CDR3 contains 14 residues. The V gene end was trimmed by 7 bases and the J gene end by 8 bases; junction bases not matched to a gene: 13. Germline V gene sequence: CDR1 SQVTM, CDR2 ANQGSEA.

The clonotype was recovered from a boy in the first two years of life who had a stem cell transplant for acute myeloid leukemia, so the T cells may come from the graft donor. This sample comprised PBMCs, mostly from graft donor cells, obtained 360 days after TCRalphabeta/CD19-depleted stem cell transplant. The chain carries TRBV29-1 and TRBJ2-1; 8 bases agree with TRBD2. CDR3: CSGKGLGGFYEQFF. CDR3 bases: TGCAGCGGGAAGGGACTAGGAGGTTTCTATGAGCAGTTCTTC.